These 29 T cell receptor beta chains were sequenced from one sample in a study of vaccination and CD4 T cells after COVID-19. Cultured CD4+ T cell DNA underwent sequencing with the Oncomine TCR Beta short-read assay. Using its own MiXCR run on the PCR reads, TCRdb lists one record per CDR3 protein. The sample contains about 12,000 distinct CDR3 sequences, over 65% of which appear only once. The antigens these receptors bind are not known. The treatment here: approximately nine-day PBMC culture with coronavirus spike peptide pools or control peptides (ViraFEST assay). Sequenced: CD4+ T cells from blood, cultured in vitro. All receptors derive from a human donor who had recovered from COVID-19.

This CDR3 reads CAISEPGLARYEQYF. In DNA, the CDR3 is TGTGCCATCAGTGAACCGGGACTAGCGAGGTACGAGCAGTACTTC. The V call is TRBV10-3, the J call TRBJ2-7, with 10 positions matching TRBD2. In germline, CDR1 is ENHRY, CDR2 SYGVKD. V shed 3 bases, J shed 4 bases, and the junction held 6 bases outside the gene matches. CDR3 length equals 15 residues.

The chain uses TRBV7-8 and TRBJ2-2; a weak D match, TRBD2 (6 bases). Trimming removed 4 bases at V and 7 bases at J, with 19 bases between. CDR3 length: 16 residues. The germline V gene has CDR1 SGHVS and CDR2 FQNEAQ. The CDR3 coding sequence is TGTGCCAGCAGCTCAAGGCGACTAGTTAGGGGCGGGGAGCTGTTTTTT. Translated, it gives CASSSRRLVRGGELFF.

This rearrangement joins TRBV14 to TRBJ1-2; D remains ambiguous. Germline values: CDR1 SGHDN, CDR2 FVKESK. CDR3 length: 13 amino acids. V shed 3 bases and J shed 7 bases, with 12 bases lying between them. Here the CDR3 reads CASSQQFLSGYTF. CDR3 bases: TGTGCCAGCAGCCAGCAATTCCTCTCTGGCTACACCTTC.

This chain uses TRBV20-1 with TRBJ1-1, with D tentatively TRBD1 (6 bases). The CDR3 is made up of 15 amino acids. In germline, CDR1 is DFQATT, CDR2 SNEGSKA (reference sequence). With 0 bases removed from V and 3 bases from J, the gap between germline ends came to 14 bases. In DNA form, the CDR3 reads TGCAGTGCTAGAGATCTGAGGGGGTTATACACTGAAGCTTTCTTT. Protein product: CSARDLRGLYTEAFF.

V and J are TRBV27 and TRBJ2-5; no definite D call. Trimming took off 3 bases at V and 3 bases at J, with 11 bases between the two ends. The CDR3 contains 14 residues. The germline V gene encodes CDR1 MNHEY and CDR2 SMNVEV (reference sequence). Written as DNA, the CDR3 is TGTGCCAGCAGTTTTAGACGGAAGGAAGAGACCCAGTACTTC. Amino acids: CASSFRRKEETQYF.

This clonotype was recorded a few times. The CDR3 loop reads CATSEKGNTEAFF. For the CDR3, the DNA is TGTGCCACCAGTGAAAAGGGGAACACTGAAGCTTTCTTT. The chain combines TRBV24-1 with TRBJ1-1; D uncertain. CDR1 and CDR2 (germline): KGHDR, SFDVKD. This CDR3 comprises 13 residues. Trimming shortened V by 4 bases and J by 1 base, and 6 bases separated the two germline ends.

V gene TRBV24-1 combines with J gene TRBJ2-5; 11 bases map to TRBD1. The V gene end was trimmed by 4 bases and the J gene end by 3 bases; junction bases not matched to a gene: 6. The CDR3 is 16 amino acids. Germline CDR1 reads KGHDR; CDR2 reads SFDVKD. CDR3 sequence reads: CATSDRDRGVKETQYF. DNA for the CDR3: TGTGCCACCAGTGACCGGGACAGGGGGGTAAAAGAGACCCAGTACTTC.

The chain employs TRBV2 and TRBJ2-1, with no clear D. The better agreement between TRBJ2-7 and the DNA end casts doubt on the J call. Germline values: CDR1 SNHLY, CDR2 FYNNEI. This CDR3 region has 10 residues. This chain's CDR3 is CASSRYEQYF. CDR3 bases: TGTGCCAGCAGCCGCTACGAGCAGTACTTC.

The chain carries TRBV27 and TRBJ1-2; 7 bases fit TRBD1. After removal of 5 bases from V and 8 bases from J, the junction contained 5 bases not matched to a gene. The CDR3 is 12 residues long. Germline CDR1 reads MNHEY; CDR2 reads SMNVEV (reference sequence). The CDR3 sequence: CASSPTGRGYTF. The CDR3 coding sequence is TGTGCCAGCAGTCCGACAGGGAGAGGCTACACCTTC.

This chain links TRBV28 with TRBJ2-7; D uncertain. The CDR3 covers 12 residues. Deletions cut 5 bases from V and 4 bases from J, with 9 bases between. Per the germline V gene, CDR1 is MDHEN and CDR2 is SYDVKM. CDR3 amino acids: CASSPSAYEQYF. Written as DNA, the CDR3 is TGTGCCAGCAGTCCCTCGGCGTACGAGCAGTACTTC.

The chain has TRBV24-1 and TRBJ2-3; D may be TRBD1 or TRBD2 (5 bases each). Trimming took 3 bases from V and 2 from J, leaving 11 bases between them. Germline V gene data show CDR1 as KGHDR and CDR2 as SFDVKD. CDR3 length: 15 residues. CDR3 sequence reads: CATSDPLGPTDTQYF. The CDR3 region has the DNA TGTGCCACCAGTGATCCGCTGGGACCCACAGATACGCAGTATTTT.

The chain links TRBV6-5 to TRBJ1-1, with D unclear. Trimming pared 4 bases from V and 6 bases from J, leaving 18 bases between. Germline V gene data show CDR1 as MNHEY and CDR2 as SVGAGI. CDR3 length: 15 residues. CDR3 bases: TGTGCCAGCAGTTCCCCCCCGGGAGGTGGGCCTGAAGCTTTCTTT. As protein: CASSSPPGGGPEAFF.

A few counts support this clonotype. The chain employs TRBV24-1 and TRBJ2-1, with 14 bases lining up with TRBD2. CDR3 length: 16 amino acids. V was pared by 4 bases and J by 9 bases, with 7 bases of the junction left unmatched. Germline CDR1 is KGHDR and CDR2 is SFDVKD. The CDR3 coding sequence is TGTGCCACCAGTGAGACTAGCGGGAGGGCCCTGATTGAGCAGTTCTTC. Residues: CATSETSGRALIEQFF.

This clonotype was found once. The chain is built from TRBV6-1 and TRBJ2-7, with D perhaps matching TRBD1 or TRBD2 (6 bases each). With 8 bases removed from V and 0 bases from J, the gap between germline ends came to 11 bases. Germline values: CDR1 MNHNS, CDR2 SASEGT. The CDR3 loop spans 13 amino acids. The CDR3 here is CASRGQNSYEQYF. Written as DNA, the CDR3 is TGTGCCAGCCGGGGGCAGAACTCCTACGAGCAGTACTTC.

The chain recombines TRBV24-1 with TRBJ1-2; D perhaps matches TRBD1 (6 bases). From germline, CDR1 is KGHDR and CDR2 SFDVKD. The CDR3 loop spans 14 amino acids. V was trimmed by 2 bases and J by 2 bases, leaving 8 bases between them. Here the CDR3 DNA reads TGTGCCACCAGTGATTGGGGGCGAAACTATGGCTACACCTTC. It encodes CATSDWGRNYGYTF.

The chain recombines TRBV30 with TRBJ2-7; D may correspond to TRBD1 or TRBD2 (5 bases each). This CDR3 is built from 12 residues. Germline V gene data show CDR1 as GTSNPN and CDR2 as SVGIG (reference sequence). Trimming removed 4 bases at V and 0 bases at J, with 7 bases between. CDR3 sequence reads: CAWTGTSYEQYF. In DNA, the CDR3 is TGTGCCTGGACAGGGACCTCCTACGAGCAGTACTTC. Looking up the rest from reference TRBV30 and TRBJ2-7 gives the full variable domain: SQTIHQWPATLVQPVGSPLSLECTVEGTSNPNLYWYRQAAGRGLQLLFYSVGIGQISSEVPQNLSASRPQDRQFILSSKKLLLSDSGFYLCAWTGTSYEQYFGPGTRLTVT.

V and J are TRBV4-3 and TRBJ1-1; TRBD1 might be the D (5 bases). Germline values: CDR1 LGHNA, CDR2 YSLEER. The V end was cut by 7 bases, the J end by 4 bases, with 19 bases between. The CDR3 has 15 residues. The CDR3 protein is CASKQDLRGSTEAFF. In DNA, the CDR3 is TGCGCCAGCAAACAGGACTTACGGGGGAGCACTGAAGCTTTCTTT.

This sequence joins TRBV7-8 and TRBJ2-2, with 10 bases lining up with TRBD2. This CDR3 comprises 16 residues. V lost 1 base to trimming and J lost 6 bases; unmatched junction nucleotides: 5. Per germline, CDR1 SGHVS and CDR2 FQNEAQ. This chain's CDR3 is CASSLGAGGLAGELFF. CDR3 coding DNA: TGTGCCAGCAGCTTAGGAGCGGGAGGGCTCGCCGGGGAGCTGTTTTTT.

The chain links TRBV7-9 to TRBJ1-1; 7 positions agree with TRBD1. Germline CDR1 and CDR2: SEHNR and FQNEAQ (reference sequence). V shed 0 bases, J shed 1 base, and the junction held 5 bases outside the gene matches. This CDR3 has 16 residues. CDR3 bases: TGTGCCAGCAGCTTAGCCGGACAGGTGACGAACACTGAAGCTTTCTTT. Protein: CASSLAGQVTNTEAFF.

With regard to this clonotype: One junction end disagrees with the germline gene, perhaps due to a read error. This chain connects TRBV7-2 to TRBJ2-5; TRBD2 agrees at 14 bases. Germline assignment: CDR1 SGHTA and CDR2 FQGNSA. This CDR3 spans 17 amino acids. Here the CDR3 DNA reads TGCGCCAGCAGCCAAGATTCGGGACTAGCGGGAGAGGAGACCCAGTACTTC. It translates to CASSQDSGLAGEETQYF.

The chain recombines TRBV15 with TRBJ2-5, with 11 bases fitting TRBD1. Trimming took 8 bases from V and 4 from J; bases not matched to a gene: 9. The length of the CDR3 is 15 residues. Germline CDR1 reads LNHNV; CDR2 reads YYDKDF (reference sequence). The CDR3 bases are TGTGCCACCGCAGCACCGGGACAGGGGGGAGAGACCCAGTACTTC. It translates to CATAAPGQGGETQYF. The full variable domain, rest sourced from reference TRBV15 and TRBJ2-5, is DAMVIQNPRYQVTQFGKPVTLSCSQTLNHNVMYWYQQKSSQAPKLLFHYYDKDFNNEADTPDNFQSRRPNTSFCFLDIRSPGLGDTAMYLCATAAPGQGGETQYFGPGTRLLVL.

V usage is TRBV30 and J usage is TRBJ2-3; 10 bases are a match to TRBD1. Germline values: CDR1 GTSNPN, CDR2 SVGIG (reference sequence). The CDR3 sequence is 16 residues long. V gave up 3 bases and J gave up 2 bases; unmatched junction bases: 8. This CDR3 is CAWRLRDRGFTDTQYF. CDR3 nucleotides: TGTGCCTGGAGACTCCGGGACAGGGGATTCACAGATACGCAGTATTTT.

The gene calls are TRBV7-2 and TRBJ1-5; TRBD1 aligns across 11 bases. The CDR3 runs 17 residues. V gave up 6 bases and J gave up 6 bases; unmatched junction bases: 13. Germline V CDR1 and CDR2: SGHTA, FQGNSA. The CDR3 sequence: CASSFGLDRGLFQPQHF. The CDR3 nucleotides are TGTGCCAGCAGTTTTGGCCTGGACAGGGGGCTATTTCAGCCCCAGCATTTT.

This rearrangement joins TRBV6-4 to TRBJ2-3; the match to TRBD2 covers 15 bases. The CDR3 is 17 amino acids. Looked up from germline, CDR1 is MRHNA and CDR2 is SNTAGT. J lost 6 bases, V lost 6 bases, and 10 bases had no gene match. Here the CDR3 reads CASSSYGTSGGTDTQYF. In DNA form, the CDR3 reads TGTGCCAGCAGCAGTTACGGGACTAGCGGGGGGACGGATACGCAGTATTTT.

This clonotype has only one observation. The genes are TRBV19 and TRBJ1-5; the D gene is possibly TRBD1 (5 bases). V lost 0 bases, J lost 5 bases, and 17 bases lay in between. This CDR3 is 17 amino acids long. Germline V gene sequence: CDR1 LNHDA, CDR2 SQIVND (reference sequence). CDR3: CASSIERLSGVDQPQHF. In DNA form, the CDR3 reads TGTGCCAGTAGTATAGAGAGACTCTCGGGGGTGGATCAGCCCCAGCATTTT.

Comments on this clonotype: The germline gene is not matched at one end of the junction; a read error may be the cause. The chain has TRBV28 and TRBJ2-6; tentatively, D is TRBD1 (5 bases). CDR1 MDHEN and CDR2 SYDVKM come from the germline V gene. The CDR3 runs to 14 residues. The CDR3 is CASSRTVGANVPTF. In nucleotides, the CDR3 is TGTGCCAGCAGTCGGACGGTTGGGGCCAACGTCCCGACTTTC.

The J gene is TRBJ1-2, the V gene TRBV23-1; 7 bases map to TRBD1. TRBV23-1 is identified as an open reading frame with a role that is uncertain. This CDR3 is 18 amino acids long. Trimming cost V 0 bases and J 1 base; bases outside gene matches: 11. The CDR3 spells CASSQSGGGPDFNYGYTF. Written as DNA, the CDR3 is TGCGCCAGCAGTCAATCAGGGGGCGGCCCGGATTTTAACTATGGCTACACCTTC.

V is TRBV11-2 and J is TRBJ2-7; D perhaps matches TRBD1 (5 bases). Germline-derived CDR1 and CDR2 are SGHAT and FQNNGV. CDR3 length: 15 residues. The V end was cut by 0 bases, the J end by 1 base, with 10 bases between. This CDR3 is CASSLEGAVSYEQYF. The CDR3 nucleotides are TGTGCCAGCAGCTTAGAAGGGGCAGTATCCTACGAGCAGTACTTC.

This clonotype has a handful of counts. This CDR3 is CASSPSVGYGYTF. CDR3 DNA sequence: TGTGCCAGCAGTCCAAGTGTAGGGTATGGCTACACCTTC. This chain joins TRBV28 and TRBJ1-2, with D hard to call. This CDR3 contains 13 residues. V dropped 5 bases and J dropped 5 bases, with 12 bases sitting between them. Germline V gene data show CDR1 as MDHEN and CDR2 as SYDVKM.